The following is a TCR beta chain sequence with its context. Clones were sequenced by immunoSEQ multiplex PCR, and TCRdb holds only the in-frame ones, with some missing. The sample holds about 79,000 clones, 75% to 95% seen once. This record comes from a study of OX40 agonist ivuxolimab in advanced cancers. Germline V lookup: CDR1 MDHEN, CDR2 SYDVKM. J gave up 3 bases and V 10 bases, and 8 bases lay outside the gene matches. The CDR3 is made up of 14 amino acids. The chain combines TRBV28 with TRBJ2-2; 7 bases line up with TRBD1. The sample consisted of CD4+ or CD8+ T cells sorted from blood, taken in a trial of the OX40 agonist ivuxolimab. The clonotype was recovered from an adult with an advanced solid tumor such as melanoma, head and neck, liver or kidney cancer. The CDR3 loop is CATLGTAHTGELFF. CDR3 DNA: TGTGCCACCCTCGGGACAGCCCACACCGGGGAGCTGTTTTTT.